This record looks at one T cell receptor (beta chain) sequence and its context. This clone was seen more than once but under ten times. Its recognized antigen is unknown. No much larger clonotype is one base removed from it; base qualities were not supplied. Libraries were prepared through the immunoSEQ multiplex PCR assay. For the multiplex PCR, a mixture combining 60 forward primers for TCR Vbeta segments and 13 reverse primers for TCR Jbeta segments was used. A multiplex PCR assay on genomic DNA amplified the CDR3 region of rearranged TCR beta genes. The Illumina HiSeq System was used to sequence the amplified TCR beta libraries as 87-base-pair reads. Per the original workflow: In a later analysis, about 80 million unique TCR beta chains were counted across the 650 to 750 repertoires, and roughly 10 million of these chains were shared by at least two donors. A nearest-neighbor algorithm error-corrected the raw reads and collapsed the reads into unique sequences, merging closely related sequences to remove PCR and sequencing errors. V, D and J gene segments were assigned by aligning CDR3 sequences to IMGT reference sequences. For a sequence to be retained, at least a six-nucleotide match to both a V gene segment and a J gene segment was required. A rearrangement counted as productive if the CDR3 had no stop codons and remained in frame with V and J, and every other rearrangement counted as non-productive. Following IMGT convention, CDR3 was defined as the stretch from the second conserved V-encoded cysteine up to the conserved J-encoded phenylalanine. The earlier analysis of 587 of the donors excluded any sequence lacking an unambiguous match to a single V gene segment. In an earlier analysis of almost 600 of the donors, a V segment was called functional when productive rearrangements were above 56.7%, and segregating when the standard deviation between donors exceeded 5%. To diagnose cytomegalovirus status from the catalog of TCR beta chain sequences, a statistical classification framework was built. In a later analysis, V and J genes were assigned by comparing TCR nucleotide sequences against IMGT/GENE-DB human TR gene sequences. A later analysis assigned CDR3 sequences and most-parsimonious VDJ recombination scenarios with the TCRdist pipeline. A later analysis defined each TCR beta chain by its CDR3 amino acid sequence plus V-gene family, and excluded reads lacking a unique V-gene family. To address suspected cross-contamination and a sequencing artifact, a later analysis removed 450 to 700 highly shared, low-generation-probability nucleotide sequences. In a later analysis, a clonal expansion index was calculated for each public chain from normalized within-repertoire ranks of inferred template counts. In a later analysis, generation probabilities were computed using a VDJ recombination model fitted to out-of-frame rearrangements, and the results were checked against IGoR. Hypergeometric tests were used in a later analysis to score TCR-TCR, TCR-HLA and TCR-CMV co-occurrence, with a repertoire-size bias correction applied to the TCR pairs. In a later analysis, false discovery rates were estimated by permuting HLA or CMV assignments 20 times. A later analysis grouped co-occurring TCRs with DBSCAN, adding TCRdist sequence similarity when clustering within HLA-allele-positive subsets. Repertoires with fewer than 30,000 or more than 120,000 public chains were left out of co-occurrence clustering, as were five repertoires with anomalous nucleotide sharing. Not all clones reach the TCRdb copy of this immuneACCESS table, which keeps in-frame sequences only. Checked studies attribute under half of the gap to unresolved V genes and leave the rest unexplained. That table furnishes V, J and clone size, whereas the DNA furnished D and trimming. Recorded for this sample are 150,000 to 200,000 clones; roughly 80% of them occurred a single time. 1% to 1.5% of the sample is held by the ten biggest clonotypes.

In total, around 600 healthy bone marrow donors made up the cohort. At the time of sampling, every cohort member was nominally healthy, though immune exposures that went unrecorded were likely present. The donor was CMV seropositive and was included in the group of 250 to 350 seropositive cohort members. A peripheral blood sample was provided by each donor, and peripheral blood mononuclear cells were used for TCR beta sequencing. The Qiagen DNeasy Blood Extraction Kit was used to extract genomic DNA from the blood cell samples. This entry belongs to a study of cytomegalovirus exposure and HLA in healthy donors (TCRdb year 2017). Concerning the study at large: In an earlier analysis of some 610 of the donors, 276 Gb of sequence data and 120 million or so unique TCR beta sequences from approximately 180 million T cells were reported. Along with the approximately 670-subject first cohort, a separate validation cohort of over a hundred different subjects was used. The study profiled the T cell repertoires of 550 to 700 subjects by immunosequencing and related them to cytomegalovirus serostatus. Donor age, sex, ethnicity and CMV serostatus were collected together with the repertoire data. Because of strong linkage in the cohort, 4 to 6 DR-DQ haplotypes were treated as single units for association and clustering. Of the roughly 430 genotyped donors, about 84% fell in the genetic ancestry cluster associated with self-reported Caucasian donors. In the later analysis, no new phenotypic data were used to find candidate immune exposures; instead, reliance was placed on TCR beta sequences and their occurrence across donors. Among some 410 genotyped donors of the cohort, an average of approximately 220,000 unique TCR beta nucleotide sequences was sequenced per donor, of which 15% to 20% were non-productive. A later analysis re-analyzed previously published TCR beta repertoires from approximately 700 donors and added high-resolution HLA genotyping to study TCR occurrence patterns. Genome-wide SNP genotypes for about 65% of the 666 donors were used in a later genetic analysis, which treated that subset as a discovery cohort. All discovery cohort repertoires had been generated using a single sequencing platform. In an earlier analysis of over 550 of the donors, high-throughput TCR beta sequencing was used to judge whether each TCR beta V gene segment behaved as functional or pseudogenic. The study combined high-throughput TCR immunosequencing, statistical association of individual TCRs with disease status, and machine learning to predict cytomegalovirus infection status. Approximately 300 gigabases of sequencing data and approximately 85 million unique TCR sequences were included in an early release covering several hundred HLA-typed donors. HLA typing included class I and class II loci at four-digit resolution. The number of typed donors differed by locus: about 620-640 for A, B, C, DRB1 and DQB1; 500 to 550 for DQA1; around 580 for DPA1; and some 470 for DPB1. The study aimed to test whether signatures of past pathogen exposure could be identified by cataloging public T cell receptors. On the study overall, not on this receptor specifically: Several of the top co-occurrence clusters appeared to be linked to parvovirus B19, influenza, CMV and Epstein-Barr virus, according to a later analysis. According to a later genetic analysis, donors in an Asian-associated ancestry cluster had fewer N-insertions in productive TCRs than the roughly 700-donor mean. The study gave a list of 150 to 200 TCR beta chains associated with cytomegalovirus. Compared with equally common non-associated chains, HLA-associated TCR beta chains in a later analysis were more clonally expanded and had lower generation probabilities. According to the authors, the approach could potentially be generalized to other disease states and immunological phenotypes. A later analysis associated 16,951 TCR beta sequences with specific HLA alleles at a false discovery rate of 0.05. In this cohort, only TCR beta chains were sequenced, and detectable features were limited by the absence of alpha or paired-chain data. Three of the identified cytomegalovirus-associated TCR beta chains were confirmed in vitro to be specific for cytomegalovirus antigens. The classifier was reported to diagnose cytomegalovirus status with high specificity and sensitivity in both the original cohort and the validation cohort. A further reported finding was that TCR beta sequences accurately predicted the HLA-A and HLA-B alleles for most subjects in the first cohort. Across donors, most TCR sequences were observed very rarely, whereas some public TCRs were present in many individuals. An earlier analysis of several hundred of the donors showed that most TCR beta V segments appeared in productive rearrangements either about 90% or about 30% of the time, which broadly matched IMGT annotations. Correlated functional status among segregating V segments might reflect linkage disequilibrium, but an unknown experimental factor could not be ruled out. Sequencing depth was assumed to be roughly uniform across donors in the presence/absence analyses, though that assumption may not hold. A later genetic analysis associated a missense DCLRE1C variant with V-gene and J-gene trimming of TCR beta chains, and an independent cohort replicated the association. HLA typing was unavailable for some donors at each locus, so association tests used only the typed subset. According to a later analysis, TCR association rates differed among HLA loci, with DRB1 alleles showing the most associated TCRs and HLA-C alleles showing the fewest. The sequencing pipeline was judged likely to have produced a cluster of highly shared sequence variants as a technical artifact. Some IMGT-functional V segments, including TRBV6-2 and TRBV6-3, could not be told apart with the 87-base-pair reads, so those segments were excluded. Because counts were too low, seventeen rarely observed V segments, including chromosome 9 orphons, were left out of the earlier analysis of approximately 500 of the donors. CMV serostatus was the only immune exposure information available for the cohort. When HLA alleles, especially DR and DQ, strongly co-occurred, TCR associations were difficult to assign to individual alleles. In a later analysis, most CMV-associated TCR beta chains were found to appear HLA-restricted, with HLA associations seemingly driven largely by CMV exposure.

The germline ends are 11 bases apart after V is trimmed by 2 bases and J by 7 bases. CDR1 is given as SGHVS and CDR2 as FNYEAQ, both from the germline V gene. Reading from cysteine to phenylalanine, the CDR3 counts 13 amino acids. Here the CDR3 DNA is all that survives: 39 bases in frame from base 1. Material: PBMCs. The TCR comes from a man aged 50 to 59 in good health and CMV-seropositive. The chain uses TRBV7-6 and TRBJ1-2; TRBD1 is a possible D gene, resting on 6 matching bases. The nucleotide sequence is given as TGTGCCAGCAGCTTAACGGCAGGGGTTGGCTACACCTTC. Protein translation: CASSLTAGVGYTF.